The 26 T cell receptor beta chains below come from one sample, sequenced in a study of blood T cell repertoires in COVID-19. TCRdb's table, derived via immunoSEQ multiplex PCR, lists solely in-frame clones and lacks some. The sample contains about 180,000 clones, more than 65% of which appear only once. Sequencing input: PBMCs or T cells enriched from blood (not recorded which). The receptor set was obtained from a middle-aged woman with acute COVID-19.

This chain links TRBV19 with TRBJ2-5; 11 bases map to TRBD1. Germline V gene sequence: CDR1 LNHDA, CDR2 SQIVND (reference sequence). J was trimmed by 4 bases and V by 4 bases; bases with no gene match: 5. The CDR3 runs 15 residues. CDR3 in DNA: TGTGCCAGTAGTAGGACAGGGGGCGGCGGAGAGACCCAGTACTTC. It translates to CASSRTGGGGETQYF.

This chain uses TRBV6-4 with TRBJ1-1; TRBD1 matches at 8 bases. V shed 6 bases and J 8 bases; nucleotides not matched to a gene: 11. Germline V gene data show CDR1 as MRHNA and CDR2 as SNTAGT. The CDR3 is 14 residues long. CDR3: CASRPRVDRGEAFF. Written as DNA, the CDR3 is TGTGCCAGCAGACCCAGAGTAGACAGGGGAGAAGCTTTCTTT.

The chain's CDR3 is CASSSLTTDSGFGGQYF. The CDR3, as DNA: TGTGCCAGCAGCTCGTTAACCACTGATAGCGGGTTCGGTGGGCAGTACTTC. The rearrangement joins TRBV5-6 to TRBJ2-7; 7 bases match TRBD2. Germline lookup yields CDR1 SGHDT and CDR2 YYEEEE. CDR3 length: 17 amino acids. Trimming removed 3 bases from V and 9 bases from J; junction bases left unmatched: 21. The whole variable domain, filled in from reference TRBV5-6 and TRBJ2-7, reads DAGVTQSPTHLIKTRGQQVTLRCSPKSGHDTVSWYQQALGQGPQFIFQYYEEEERQRGNFPDRFSGHQFPNYSSELNVNALLLGDSALYLCASSSLTTDSGFGGQYFGPGTRLTVT.

CDR3 nucleotides: TGTGCCAGCAGCCCAACCCATGGGCCCACAGATACGCAGTATTTT. The encoded protein is CASSPTHGPTDTQYF. This chain uses TRBV5-4 with TRBJ2-3; D uncertain. The germline V and J ends were trimmed by 4 bases and 2 bases, with 14 bases remaining between them. Germline V gene lookup returns CDR1 SGHNT and CDR2 YYREEE (reference sequence). The CDR3 extends over 15 amino acids.

This clone has just one count. The V gene is TRBV18, the J gene TRBJ1-2; 12 bases fit TRBD1. There are 18 residues in the CDR3. Per germline, CDR1 KGHSH and CDR2 LQKENI. Losses at the gene ends were 5 bases for V and 7 bases for J; bases not matched to a gene: 17. The chain's CDR3 is CASSATGTGGRTLGGYTF. The CDR3 nucleotides read TGTGCCAGCTCAGCCACCGGGACAGGGGGCCGCACCCTTGGTGGCTACACCTTC.

The DNA for the CDR3 is TGTGCCAGCAGTTCAGGGGGTGGCTACACCTTC. It specifies CASSSGGGYTF. The rearrangement joins TRBV27 to TRBJ1-2; 7 bases are a match to TRBD1. Looked up from germline, CDR1 is MNHEY and CDR2 is SMNVEV (reference sequence). The V segment lost 4 bases and the J segment 7 bases; nucleotides outside the gene matches: 0. This CDR3 spans 11 amino acids.

Here the CDR3 reads CASGFSTGVGTEAFF. The CDR3 nucleotides read TGTGCTAGTGGTTTTTCGACAGGGGTGGGGACTGAAGCTTTCTTT. This sequence joins TRBV12-5 and TRBJ1-1, with TRBD1 identical over 8 bases. The V and J ends lost 3 bases and 5 bases, in that order; junction bases with no gene match: 8. Germline-derived CDR1 and CDR2 are LGHNT and FRNRAP. The CDR3 contains 15 residues. Drawing the rest from reference TRBV12-5 and TRBJ1-1, the complete variable domain is DARVTQTPRHKVTEMGQEVTMRCQPILGHNTVFWYRQTMMQGLELLAYFRNRAPLDDSGMPKDRFSAEMPDATLATLKIQPSEPRDSAVYFCASGFSTGVGTEAFFGQGTRLTVV.

The chain carries TRBV7-8 and TRBJ2-3; 8 bases fit TRBD2. Germline V gives CDR1 SGHVS, CDR2 FQNEAQ. The J segment lost 0 bases and the V segment lost 5 bases, leaving 4 bases of the junction unmatched. This CDR3 has 15 residues. The CDR3 nucleotides read TGTGCCAGCAGCCTCGGGGGGGCGAGCACAGATACGCAGTATTTT. It codes for CASSLGGASTDTQYF.

Only one count was recorded for this clone. The V and J genes are TRBV7-3 and TRBJ2-3, with D perhaps matching TRBD2 (6 bases). V lost 4 bases and J 4 bases, leaving 12 bases between the germline ends. Germline V gene lookup returns CDR1 SGHTA and CDR2 FQGTGA. CDR3 length: 14 residues. The DNA of the CDR3 is TGTGCCAGCAGCTCGACTAGGTTGGCAGATACGCAGTATTTT. Its translation: CASSSTRLADTQYF.

The chain links TRBV19 to TRBJ2-3; perhaps TRBD1 as D (5 bases). Trimming took off 6 bases at V and 8 bases at J, with 24 bases between the two ends. The CDR3 runs to 16 residues. Germline-derived CDR1 and CDR2 are LNHDA and SQIVND (reference sequence). DNA for the CDR3: TGTGCCAGTAGCCCTAGGGTCGCGCGGCAGGGTCCTACGCAGTATTTT. This encodes CASSPRVARQGPTQYF.

J is TRBJ1-2 and V is TRBV12-5; D gene ambiguous. CDR1 is LGHNT and CDR2 is FRNRAP in the germline V gene. The V gene lost 3 bases and the J gene lost 0 bases, with 5 bases spanning the gap. The CDR3 sequence is 13 residues long. The CDR3 region has the DNA TGTGCTAGTGGTTTTAGAGCTAACTATGGCTACACCTTC. This translates into CASGFRANYGYTF.

The chain recombines TRBV3-1 (or the pseudogene TRBV3-2) with TRBJ1-2; D may be TRBD1 (5 bases). The CDR3 length is 16 residues. The germline V and J ends were trimmed by 0 bases and 6 bases, with 17 bases remaining between them. Germline loops: CDR1 LGHDT, CDR2 YNNKEL (reference sequence). CDR3 nucleotide sequence: TGTGCCAGCAGCCAAGATTTGCCCGGGACTACGGATGGCTACACCTTC. This codes for CASSQDLPGTTDGYTF.

This chain uses TRBV3-1 (or the pseudogene TRBV3-2) with TRBJ2-2, with 7 bases that match TRBD1. Germline-derived CDR1 and CDR2 are LGHDT and YNNKEL (reference sequence). J lost 6 bases, V lost 6 bases, and 10 bases had no gene match. The CDR3 runs 15 residues. This chain's CDR3 is CASRHFTGVPGELFF. The CDR3, as DNA: TGTGCCAGCAGACATTTTACAGGGGTCCCCGGGGAGCTGTTTTTT.

The chain uses TRBV11-3 and TRBJ2-4; 7 nucleotides match TRBD2. Germline lookup yields CDR1 SGHNT and CDR2 YENEEA. Losses at the gene ends were 8 bases for V and 8 bases for J; bases not matched to a gene: 12. The CDR3 is 14 amino acids. CDR3 sequence: CASGSGTSGDIQYF. CDR3 DNA: TGTGCCAGCGGGAGCGGGACCTCCGGGGACATTCAGTACTTC.

This clone has a handful of counts. The chain couples TRBV7-9 to TRBJ2-1, with 14 bases that match TRBD2. The CDR3 consists of 15 residues. With 1 base clipped from V and 8 bases from J, the junction kept 1 base outside the gene matches. The germline gives CDR1 SEHNR, CDR2 FQNEAQ (reference sequence). In DNA form, the CDR3 reads TGTGCCAGCAGCTTAGGACTAGCGGGAGGGGATGAGCAGTTCTTC. Its translation: CASSLGLAGGDEQFF.

The V and J genes are TRBV4-2 and TRBJ2-7, with D perhaps matching TRBD2 (6 bases). The CDR3 has 16 residues. Germline V gene lookup returns CDR1 LGHNA and CDR2 YNFKEQ. V was trimmed by 1 base and J by 0 bases, leaving 13 bases between them. CDR3 sequence (DNA): TGTGCCAGCAGCCAAGGGGAGGCGCGGGACTCCTACGAGCAGTACTTC. The encoded protein is CASSQGEARDSYEQYF.

This clone occurred once. V and J are TRBV11-3 and TRBJ2-1; 7 bases agree with TRBD2. The CDR3 loop spans 16 amino acids. V was clipped by 4 bases and J by 5 bases; unmatched bases: 11. The V gene's germline CDR1 is SGHNT and CDR2 YENEEA. CDR3 residues: CASSSDRGEGHNEQFF. The CDR3 DNA follows: TGTGCCAGCAGCTCTGACCGTGGGGAGGGCCACAATGAGCAGTTCTTC.

The chain links TRBV18 to TRBJ2-3; no clear D. CDR3 length: 13 amino acids. Germline V gene data show CDR1 as KGHSH and CDR2 as LQKENI. V lost 2 bases and J 8 bases, leaving 11 bases between the germline ends. The CDR3 nucleotides are TGTGCCAGCTCACCAGGCAGTCCTGGTACGCAGTATTTT. Its protein is CASSPGSPGTQYF.

J is TRBJ2-1 and V is TRBV29-1; 7 bases match TRBD2. This CDR3 is built from 17 residues. V gave up 2 bases and J gave up 9 bases; unmatched junction bases: 19. CDR1 is SQVTM and CDR2 is ANQGSEA in the germline V gene. The CDR3 loop reads CSVEPGRGGRGWGEQFF. Here the CDR3 DNA reads TGCAGCGTTGAACCCGGCCGCGGCGGGAGAGGCTGGGGTGAGCAGTTCTTC.

V gene TRBV10-3 combines with J gene TRBJ1-3; D is uncertain. From germline, CDR1 is ENHRY and CDR2 SYGVKD. With 3 bases removed from V and 8 bases from J, the gap between germline ends came to 17 bases. The CDR3 extends over 15 amino acids. The CDR3 is CAISEGGGSADTIYF. CDR3 nucleotides: TGTGCCATCAGTGAAGGTGGAGGTTCAGCGGACACCATATATTTT.

The genes are TRBV6-5 and TRBJ1-2; D perhaps matches TRBD1 (6 bases). The germline V gene encodes CDR1 MNHEY and CDR2 SVGAGI. The CDR3 is 16 residues long. V dropped 2 bases and J dropped 4 bases, with 17 bases sitting between them. CDR3 bases: TGTGCCAGCAGTTACAGTCTGGGGGCTGGGGGCTATGGCTACACCTTC. This translates into CASSYSLGAGGYGYTF.

The chain has TRBV3-1 (or the pseudogene TRBV3-2) and TRBJ2-7, with 9 bases identical to TRBD2. CDR3 length: 14 amino acids. From germline, CDR1 is LGHDT and CDR2 YNNKEL (reference sequence). V shed 7 bases and J 7 bases; nucleotides not matched to a gene: 11. DNA for the CDR3: TGTGCCAGCACCGCCGCTAGCGGGGCCTGGGAGCAGTACTTC. The encoded protein is CASTAASGAWEQYF.

The chain combines TRBV3-1 (or the pseudogene TRBV3-2) with TRBJ2-7; 13 bases fit TRBD2. Germline V gene data show CDR1 as LGHDT and CDR2 as YNNKEL (reference sequence). The trim removed 2 bases at V and 1 base at J, leaving 5 bases unmatched. CDR3 size: 17 residues. In nucleotides, the CDR3 is TGTGCCAGCAGCCAATACTTGACTAGCGGGAGGTCCTACGAGCAGTACTTC. Amino acid sequence: CASSQYLTSGRSYEQYF.

The CDR3 sequence is CASSLPGGDTQYF. CDR3 DNA: TGTGCCAGCAGCTTGCCCGGGGGAGATACGCAGTATTTT. The V and J genes are TRBV13 and TRBJ2-3; perhaps TRBD2 as D (6 bases). Germline V gene lookup returns CDR1 PRHDT and CDR2 FYEKMQ (reference sequence). CDR3 size: 13 residues. The V and J ends lost 3 bases and 5 bases respectively, with 9 bases between them.

The rearrangement links TRBV5-4 to TRBJ2-7; 9 bases are shared with TRBD2. Trimming cost V 4 bases and J 2 bases; bases outside gene matches: 7. The CDR3 extends over 15 amino acids. The V gene's germline CDR1 is SGHNT and CDR2 YYREEE (reference sequence). The CDR3 DNA reads as TGTGCCAGCAGCGCGGTGGTAGCGGGGGCCTACGAGCAGTACTTC. Its protein is CASSAVVAGAYEQYF.

The rearrangement joins TRBV5-1 to TRBJ2-2; D not certain. The germline V gene encodes CDR1 SGHRS and CDR2 YFSETQ. V dropped 3 bases and J dropped 5 bases, with 14 bases sitting between them. This CDR3 contains 15 residues. CDR3 protein: CASSSFSHGTGELFF. The CDR3 nucleotides read TGCGCCAGCAGCTCTTTTAGTCACGGGACCGGGGAGCTGTTTTTT.